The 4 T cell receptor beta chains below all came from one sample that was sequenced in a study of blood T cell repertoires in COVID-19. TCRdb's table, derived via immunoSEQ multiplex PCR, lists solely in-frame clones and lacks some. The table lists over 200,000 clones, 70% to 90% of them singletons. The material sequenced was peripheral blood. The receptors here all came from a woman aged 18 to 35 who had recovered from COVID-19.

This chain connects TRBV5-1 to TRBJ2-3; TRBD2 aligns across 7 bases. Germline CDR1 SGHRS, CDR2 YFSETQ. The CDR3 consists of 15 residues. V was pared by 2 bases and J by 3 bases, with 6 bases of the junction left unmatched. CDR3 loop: CASSFGTGLTDTQYF. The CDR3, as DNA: TGCGCCAGCAGCTTCGGGACGGGACTAACAGATACGCAGTATTTT. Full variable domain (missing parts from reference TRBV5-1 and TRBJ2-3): KAGVTQTPRYLIKTRGQQVTLSCSPISGHRSVSWYQQTPGQGLQFLFEYFSETQRNKGNFPGRFSGRQFSNSRSEMNVSTLELGDSALYLCASSFGTGLTDTQYFGPGTRLTVL.

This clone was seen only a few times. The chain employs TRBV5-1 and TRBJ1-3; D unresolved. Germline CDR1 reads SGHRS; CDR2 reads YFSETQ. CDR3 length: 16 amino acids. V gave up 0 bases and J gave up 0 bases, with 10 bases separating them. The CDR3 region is CASSLGLQSSGNTIYF. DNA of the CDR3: TGCGCCAGCAGCTTGGGACTCCAGAGCTCTGGAAACACCATATATTTT.

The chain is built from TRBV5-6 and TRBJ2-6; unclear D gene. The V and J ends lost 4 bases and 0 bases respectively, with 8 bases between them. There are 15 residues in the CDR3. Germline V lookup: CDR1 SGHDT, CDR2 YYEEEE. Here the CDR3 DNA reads TGTGCCAGCAGCAAGAGGAGCTCTGGGGCCAACGTCCTGACTTTC. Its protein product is CASSKRSSGANVLTF.

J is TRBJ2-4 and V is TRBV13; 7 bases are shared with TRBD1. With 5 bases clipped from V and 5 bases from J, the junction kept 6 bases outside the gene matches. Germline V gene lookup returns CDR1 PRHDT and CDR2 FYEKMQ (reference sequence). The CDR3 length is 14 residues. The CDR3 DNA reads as TGTGCCAGCAGCCAGGGGGACAGCGAAAACATTCAGTACTTC. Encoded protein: CASSQGDSENIQYF.